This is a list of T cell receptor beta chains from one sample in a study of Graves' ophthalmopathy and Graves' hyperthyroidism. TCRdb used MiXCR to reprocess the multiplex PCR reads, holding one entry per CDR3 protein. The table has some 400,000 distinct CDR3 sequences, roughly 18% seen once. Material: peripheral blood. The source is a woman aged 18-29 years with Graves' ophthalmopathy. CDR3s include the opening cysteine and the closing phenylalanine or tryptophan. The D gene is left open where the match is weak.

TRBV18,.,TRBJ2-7,CASSPAALSYEQYF
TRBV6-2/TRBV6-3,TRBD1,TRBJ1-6,CASSRVGQGFDRYNSPLHF
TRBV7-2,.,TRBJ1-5,CASSSGQPNQPQHF
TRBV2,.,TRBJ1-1,CASSDGERNPAEAFF
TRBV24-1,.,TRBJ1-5,CATSDGHKNQPQHF
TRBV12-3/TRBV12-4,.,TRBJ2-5,CASSSRGGGTQYF
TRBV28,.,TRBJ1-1,CASSTTPEAFF
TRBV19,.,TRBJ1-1,CASSPGRRNTEAFF
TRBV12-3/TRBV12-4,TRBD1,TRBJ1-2,CASHYRGSGYTF
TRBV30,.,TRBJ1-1,CAWNRESGTEAFF
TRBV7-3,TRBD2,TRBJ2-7,CASSWMGGSEQYF
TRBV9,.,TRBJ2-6,CASSPTTGANVLTF
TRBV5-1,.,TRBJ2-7,CASSLEAISYEQYF
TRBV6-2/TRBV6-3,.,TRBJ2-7,CASSYGGTASYEQYF
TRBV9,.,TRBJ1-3,CASSVGKSSGNTIYF
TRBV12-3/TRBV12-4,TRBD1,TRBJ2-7,CASSLAGQLSYEQYF
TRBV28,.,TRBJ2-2,CASSFTGLGTGELFF
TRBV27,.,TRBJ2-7,CASSSPDDGLGEQYF
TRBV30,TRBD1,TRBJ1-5,CAWSPSTGVNQPQHF
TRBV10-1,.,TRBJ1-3,CASSEFQGGPGNTIYF
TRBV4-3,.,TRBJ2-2,CASSLSVVGLGGGELFF
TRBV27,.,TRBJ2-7,CASSFGRPAYEQYF
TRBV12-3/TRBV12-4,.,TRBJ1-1,CASSLAVAGDFRNTEAFF
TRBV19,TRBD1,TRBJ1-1,CASSTRDRRTRAFF
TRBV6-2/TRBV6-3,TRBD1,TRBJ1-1,CASSYSITGGTEAFF
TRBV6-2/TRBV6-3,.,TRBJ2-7,CASSRPGKRDEQYF
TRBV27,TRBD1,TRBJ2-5,CASSLVWTGNRGTQYF
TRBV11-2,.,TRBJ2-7,CASRRGHEQYF
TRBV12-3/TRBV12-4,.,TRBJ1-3,CASRLPGLRNTIYF
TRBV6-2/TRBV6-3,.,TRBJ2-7,CASSRHSHEQYF
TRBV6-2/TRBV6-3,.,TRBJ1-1,CASSPTGSEAFF
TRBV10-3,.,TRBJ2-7,CAISSLASYEQYF
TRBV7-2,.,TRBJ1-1,CASSLSMSSGAAAFF
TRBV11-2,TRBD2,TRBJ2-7,CASSLESRAGGNEQYF
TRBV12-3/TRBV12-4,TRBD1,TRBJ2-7,CASNPGTENSYEQYF
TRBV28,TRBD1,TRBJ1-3,CASSLGQGFGNTIYF
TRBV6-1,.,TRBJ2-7,CASSELRWDDYEQYF
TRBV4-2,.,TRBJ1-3,CASSASAGTDGKLNTIYF
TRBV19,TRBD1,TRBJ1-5,CASSFRTGYLSNQPQHF